This T cell receptor beta chain was profiled in a study of cytotoxic CD8 clonotypes in ibrutinib-treated CLL (dated by TCRdb to 2020 to 2022). Broadly, across the study: The cohort included some 14 treatment-naive and approximately twelve relapsed/refractory patients; roughly 17 were IGHV unmutated. Response samples were taken after a median of 12 months on treatment, ranging from about 6 to 40 months. Every remission and progressive disease sample was obtained while ibrutinib was still being received by the patients. Of the roughly 86 people in the trial, approximately 26 had longitudinal samples available. Cryopreserved peripheral blood mononuclear cells were obtained prior to treatment, at the time of response, and at either disease progression or sustained remission. Samples averaged approximately 260,000 productive templates and some 91,000 productive rearrangements. Responses were partial in around 25 patients and complete in 2; after median about 68 months follow-up, roughly 14 stayed in remission and about twelve progressed. Study-wide findings and limitations: Clonality increased at ibrutinib response, stayed stable in sustained remission, and fell back toward baseline at progression. Public clonotypes were rare and either shrank or stayed stable during treatment, and the rise in clonality at ibrutinib response reflected expansion of private clonotypes. Sampling times were not matched between patients in sustained remission and patients whose disease was progressing, and lymph node repertoires were not examined. At baseline, clonality was higher than in age-matched healthy donors and showed a strong correlation with circulating CD8+ T-cell counts.

The time point label, read with the paper, signifies: 24 months on ibrutinib. Roughly 2.2 micrograms of genomic DNA were extracted from cryopreserved PBMCs for TCR beta library preparation. Longitudinal blood samples from CLL patients on ibrutinib monotherapy were analyzed using high-throughput TCR beta sequencing. The patients were enrolled in a single-center, open-label phase 2 trial of ibrutinib monotherapy. The goal of deep resolution MiSeq sequencing was a depth between 1 in 1 million and 1 in 200,000 T cells, and coverage averaged 10x per clonotype. The immunoSEQ hsTCRB Kit was used to generate the TCR beta libraries. In the authors' own workflow: Data were analyzed with ImmunoSEQ Data Assistant and ImmunoSEQ Analyzer, with V, D and J genes assigned per IMGT definitions. Clonality was computed as one minus normalized Shannon entropy of productive rearrangement frequencies, ranging from 0 to 1. Public clonotype analysis was restricted to overrepresented clonotypes comprising at least 0.05% of each patient's repertoire. Some 12 age-matched healthy donor repertoires from immuneACCESS served as clonality controls. In TCRdb, the immuneACCESS table is reduced to in-frame sequences with V and J assigned. These tables do not hold every clone; where another copy was compared, an unresolved V gene accounts for under half, and the others remain unexplained. The DNA was the basis for D and trimming; V, J and clone size are from that table. For this sample the table gives 190,000 or so clones, of which 72% were detected only once. The top ten clones comprise 13% of the sample.

This clone was seen a handful of times. The target of this receptor is not known. No much larger clone exists at a distance of one base, and base qualities are not known. The CDR3 spans 15 residues, from the cysteine through the phenylalanine. Just the 45-base CDR3 DNA is kept, in frame starting at base 1. The junction carries 13 bases between V and J, which are trimmed by 3 bases and 2 bases respectively. CDR1 and CDR2, looked up from the germline V gene (reference sequence), are SEHNR and FQNEAQ. The chain is made from TRBV7-9 and TRBJ1-1; the D gene is perhaps TRBD1, from 6 matching bases. This clonotype was sampled from a human donor with chronic lymphocytic leukemia. This material consisted of PBMCs, taken after 24 months of ibrutinib treatment. CDR3 region: CASSFPGQRNTEAFF. At the DNA level, the sequence is TGTGCCAGCAGCTTTCCGGGACAACGAAACACTGAAGCTTTCTTT. Reference TRBV7-9 and TRBJ1-1 genes cover what lies past the CDR3, so the full variable domain is DTGVSQNPRHKITKRGQNVTFRCDPISEHNRLYWYRQTLGQGPEFLTYFQNEAQLEKSRLLSDRFSAERPKGSFSTLEIQRTEQGDSAMYLCASSFPGQRNTEAFFGQGTRLTVV.